The 11 T cell receptor beta chains presented below share a single source sample, sequenced in a study of chemoradiotherapy in HPV16-positive cancers. Method: immunoSEQ multiplex PCR; TCRdb's copy keeps in-frame clones and lacks some. The data contain approximately 13,000 clones, 60% to 85% of them singletons. Collection took place from a patient who underwent chemoradiotherapy. The receptors originated from a human donor with HPV-associated anogenital cancer.

V is TRBV27 and J is TRBJ2-7; no clear D gene. The CDR3 runs 13 residues. CDR1 is MNHEY and CDR2 is SMNVEV in the germline V gene (reference sequence). V lost 5 bases, J lost 4 bases, and 12 bases lay in between. Here the CDR3 DNA reads TGTGCCAGCAGTCCGCATTCGGGTTACGAGCAGTACTTC. Its translation is CASSPHSGYEQYF.

This chain links TRBV30 with TRBJ2-7, with a tentative D call TRBD2 (6 bases). The CDR3 loop spans 14 amino acids. Trimming took off 2 bases at V and 4 bases at J, with 15 bases between the two ends. CDR1 is GTSNPN and CDR2 is SVGIG in the germline V gene (reference sequence). The CDR3 region has the DNA TGTGCCTGGAGTTGGTCGGGAGCTCTGTACGAGCAGTACTTC. Its translation: CAWSWSGALYEQYF.

This sequence joins TRBV21-1 and TRBJ2-1; TRBD1 was called by the table and not checked on the DNA. TRBV21-1 is annotated as a pseudogene. The CDR3 length is 15 residues. The CDR3: CASSSMRTGGNEQFF. The DNA for the CDR3 is TGTGCCAGCAGCTCAATGAGGACAGGAGGCAATGAGCAGTTCTTC.

This clone was counted a few times. This CDR3 is CASSLKGMSSYEQYF. The CDR3 nucleotides are TGTGCCAGCAGTTTAAAGGGGATGAGCTCCTACGAGCAGTACTTC. The chain employs TRBV28 and TRBJ2-7, with D maybe TRBD1 (5 bases). The CDR3 contains 15 residues. The germline V and J ends were trimmed by 2 bases and 0 bases, with 11 bases remaining between them. Germline V gene sequence: CDR1 MDHEN, CDR2 SYDVKM.

V is TRBV7-8 and J is TRBJ1-2; the match to TRBD1 covers 8 bases. The V gene end was trimmed by 5 bases and the J gene end by 7 bases; junction bases not matched to a gene: 18. CDR3 length: 17 residues. Per the germline V gene, CDR1 is SGHVS and CDR2 is FQNEAQ. The CDR3, as DNA: TGTGCCAGCAGCCCCCGGACAGGGATCGACAAACTATCTGGCTACACCTTC. Amino acid sequence: CASSPRTGIDKLSGYTF.

The gene calls are TRBV6-4 and TRBJ2-2; TRBD2 agrees at 10 bases. V was clipped by 0 bases and J by 6 bases; unmatched bases: 1. The CDR3 has 15 amino acids. The germline V gene has CDR1 MRHNA and CDR2 SNTAGT. The CDR3 protein is CASSDSLAGAGELFF. The CDR3 DNA follows: TGTGCCAGCAGTGACTCGCTAGCGGGAGCCGGGGAGCTGTTTTTT.

The gene calls are TRBV28 and TRBJ1-1; no definite D call. CDR3 length: 14 residues. Trimming left V 6 bases short and J 1 base short, with 12 bases between. CDR1 is MDHEN, CDR2 SYDVKM, per germline. The CDR3 reads CASSPSRQNTEAFF. The CDR3 DNA sequence: TGTGCCAGCAGCCCCTCCCGACAGAACACTGAAGCTTTCTTT.

This sequence joins TRBV11-2 and TRBJ2-1, with 7 bases matching TRBD2. The germline V gene has CDR1 SGHAT and CDR2 FQNNGV. This CDR3 is built from 15 residues. V gave up 1 base and J gave up 2 bases; unmatched junction bases: 2. CDR3 amino acids: CASSLVGTTYNEQFF. The CDR3 coding sequence is TGTGCCAGCAGCTTAGTGGGGACTACCTACAATGAGCAGTTCTTC.

This chain uses TRBV2 with TRBJ2-6, with no clear D. Germline CDR1 and CDR2: SNHLY and FYNNEI. The CDR3 is 14 residues long. V was trimmed by 6 bases and J by 0 bases, leaving 6 bases between them. The CDR3 reads CASRQTSGANVLTF. CDR3 bases: TGTGCCAGCAGGCAGACCTCTGGGGCCAACGTCCTGACTTTC.

The chain has TRBV4-2 and TRBJ2-1, with 8 bases that match TRBD2. Losses at the gene ends were 0 bases for V and 6 bases for J; bases not matched to a gene: 4. This CDR3 is built from 15 residues. Germline CDR1 reads LGHNA; CDR2 reads YNFKEQ. The CDR3 region has the DNA TGTGCCAGCAGCCAAGACTCCGGGACTAGCAATGAGCAGTTCTTC. Protein product: CASSQDSGTSNEQFF.

This clone was seen a few times. The gene calls are TRBV29-1 and TRBJ2-7; weak D call: TRBD2 (6 bases). Looked up from germline, CDR1 is SQVTM and CDR2 is ANQGSEA. The CDR3 is made up of 12 amino acids. Trimming shortened V by 7 bases and J by 4 bases, and 14 bases separated the two germline ends. The CDR3 DNA sequence: TGCAGCGCCTGGGGGACTCTTTACGAGCAGTACTTC. It specifies CSAWGTLYEQYF.